The rows below give T cell receptor beta chains drawn from one sample of a study of neurological immune-mediated disorders. Each CDR3 protein is one row after TCRdb ran MiXCR on the 5' RACE reads. The table shows around 69,000 distinct CDR3 sequences, with around 3% occurring only once. Sequencing used PBMCs. Receptor source: a man aged 35-49 years with multiple sclerosis. Each CDR3 is given with its conserved first and last residue. A D gene is named only where the DNA matches it firmly. Expanded clones are given a class, and other clones once, few, many or no size at all.

abundance | j_gene | v_gene | d_gene | CDR3nt | CDR3aa
once | TRBJ2-1 | TRBV5-1 | TRBD1 | TGCGCCAGCAGCCTGGCCGGACAGGGACACAATGAGCAGTTCTTC | CASSLAGQGHNEQFF
many | TRBJ2-3 | TRBV7-2 | TRBD1 | TGTGCCAGCAGCCTAGGGGGCACACCAGATACGCAGTATTTT | CASSLGGTPDTQYF
many | TRBJ2-3 | TRBV20-1 | - | TGCAGTGCTAGAGATGAGTCAAACACAGATACGCAGTATTTT | CSARDESNTDTQYF
- | TRBJ1-5 | TRBV27 | TRBD1 | TGTGCCAGCAAAAGAGGACAGGGGAATAAGACCCAGAATTTT | CASKRGQGNKTQNF
- | TRBJ2-7 | TRBV5-1 | TRBD1 | TGCGCCAGCCGTTTGGACAGGGTCAAAGAGCAGTACTTC | CASRLDRVKEQYF
- | TRBJ1-1 | TRBV18 | - | TGTGCCAGCTCACCTAGGAACACTGAAGCTTTCTTT | CASSPRNTEAFF
many | TRBJ2-7 | TRBV5-1 | TRBD2 | TGCGCCAGCAGCTTGGAAGCGGGGGGGGCCTACGAGCAGTACTTC | CASSLEAGGAYEQYF
many | TRBJ2-3 | TRBV5-1 | - | TGCGCCAGCAGCTCCGCTTTGGATACGCAGTATTTT | CASSSALDTQYF
many | TRBJ1-2 | TRBV6-5 | - | TGTGCCAGCAGTTATTCTAGGATTAGCGGCTACACCTTC | CASSYSRISGYTF
many | TRBJ2-3 | TRBV10-1 | - | TGCGCCAGCAGACTTGGAAGGGCAGGAGGGACAGATACGCAGTATTTT | CASRLGRAGGTDTQYF
many | TRBJ2-3 | TRBV5-1 | TRBD2 | TGCGCCAGCTTCAGCGGGACGATCACAGATACGCAGTATTTT | CASFSGTITDTQYF
many | TRBJ2-1 | TRBV5-1 | - | TGCGCCAGCAGCTTGGCCTACTGGAATGAGCAGTTCTTC | CASSLAYWNEQFF
many | TRBJ1-2 | TRBV12-3/TRBV12-4 | - | TGTGCCAGCAGTTTAGAGGGTGGCTACACCTTC | CASSLEGGYTF
many | TRBJ2-5 | TRBV15 | - | TGTGCCACCAGCAGATCAGGGCTCCTTCAAGAGACCCAGTACTTC | CATSRSGLLQETQYF
many | TRBJ2-3 | TRBV5-6 | - | TGTGCCAGCAGCTTGATAGGGGCTAGCGCAGATACGCAGTATTTT | CASSLIGASADTQYF
many | TRBJ1-1 | TRBV5-1 | - | TGCGCCAGCAGCAACCCACAGGGATCCACTGAAGCTTTCTTT | CASSNPQGSTEAFF
many | TRBJ2-1 | TRBV7-3 | TRBD1 | TGTGCCAGCAGCTCAGGCCGGGACAGAGACAATGAGCAGTTCTTC | CASSSGRDRDNEQFF
many | TRBJ1-2 | TRBV6-6 | - | TGTGCCAGCAGTCCACAGGGTTTAGATGGCTACACCTTC | CASSPQGLDGYTF
medium-sized | TRBJ2-5 | TRBV15 | - | TGTGCCACCAGCAGAGATAACCGGCAAGAGACCCAGTACTTC | CATSRDNRQETQYF
many | TRBJ2-1 | TRBV20-1 | TRBD1 | TGCAGTGCTCCTTCCGGGACAGGGGGTAACAATGAGCAGTTCTTC | CSAPSGTGGNNEQFF
many | TRBJ1-2 | TRBV20-1 | - | TGCAGTGCCCACTCCGTTTATGGCTACACCTTC | CSAHSVYGYTF
many | TRBJ2-2 | TRBV7-9 | - | TGTGCCAGCAGCCCGCTTGGCGCCGGGGAGCTGTTTTTT | CASSPLGAGELFF
many | TRBJ2-7 | TRBV24-1 | - | TGTGCCACCAGTGATCCGGCGACTGGGACGGACGAGCAGTACTTC | CATSDPATGTDEQYF
- | TRBJ2-7 | TRBV20-1 | TRBD2 | TGCAGTGCTAGAGATCAGGATAGCGGGAGCTACGAGCAGTACTTC | CSARDQDSGSYEQYF
many | TRBJ1-5 | TRBV20-1 | - | TGCAGTGCGACAACCCTACAGGGAGAAGGGTTCCGTCAGCCCCAGCATTTT | CSATTLQGEGFRQPQHF
few | TRBJ1-1 | TRBV7-2 | TRBD1 | TGTGCCAGCAGCCAAGGGACAGGGACCCGGGGAGCTTTCTTT | CASSQGTGTRGAFF
many | TRBJ2-3 | TRBV7-2 | TRBD1 | TGTGCCAGCAGCTGGGACAGGGCAACGCAGTATTTT | CASSWDRATQYF
many | TRBJ2-5 | TRBV11-2 | - | TGTGCCAGCAGCTTTAGTCACCAAGAGACCCAGTACTTC | CASSFSHQETQYF
few | TRBJ1-5 | TRBV7-8 | - | TGTGCCAGCAGCCGCCAGGGGAAGACCCAGAATTTT | CASSRQGKTQNF
many | TRBJ1-1 | TRBV18 | TRBD1 | TGTGCCAGCTCTCAACAGGGGGCTGACACTGAAGCTTTCTTT | CASSQQGADTEAFF
many | TRBJ2-7 | TRBV5-6 | TRBD2 | TGTGCCAGCAGCCGTTTCGGACTAGCGGGAGGCGAGCAGTACTTC | CASSRFGLAGGEQYF
many | TRBJ1-1 | TRBV9 | - | TGTGCCAGCAGCGTAGAGGCGCGACCGAACACTGAAGCTTTCTTT | CASSVEARPNTEAFF
many | TRBJ1-3 | TRBV7-8 | TRBD1 | TGTGCCAGCAGCCGCGGGACAGGATGGAACACCATATATTTT | CASSRGTGWNTIYF
many | TRBJ2-7 | TRBV20-1 | TRBD2 | TGCAGTGTTTCGGATAGGTCGGGGGGGTTTTACGAGCAGTACTTC | CSVSDRSGGFYEQYF
many | TRBJ1-2 | TRBV12-3/TRBV12-4 | - | TGTGCCAGCAGCCCCGCGTGGGGGCCTTCTAACTATGGCTACACCTTC | CASSPAWGPSNYGYTF
many | TRBJ1-1 | TRBV20-1 | - | TGCAGTGCTAGGGAATCGGGGACTGAAGCTTTCTTT | CSARESGTEAFF
many | TRBJ1-1 | TRBV5-1 | TRBD1 | TGCGCCAGCAGCTTACCGGACAGGGGGTTGAACACTGAAGCTTTCTTT | CASSLPDRGLNTEAFF
many | TRBJ1-1 | TRBV5-1 | - | TGCGCCAGCAGCTTTCCACCGAACACTGAAGCTTTCTTT | CASSFPPNTEAFF
many | TRBJ2-7 | TRBV10-3 | TRBD1 | TGTGCCATCAGTGAGTCGAGGGGACAGGGATCCGAGCAGTACTTC | CAISESRGQGSEQYF
many | TRBJ1-1 | TRBV12-3/TRBV12-4 | - | TGTGCCAGCGGCCGGAACACTGAAGCTTTCTTT | CASGRNTEAFF
many | TRBJ2-5 | TRBV7-6 | - | TGTGCCAGCAGCCCAACAAAAGAGACCCAGTACTTC | CASSPTKETQYF
many | TRBJ2-3 | TRBV5-1 | TRBD1 | TGCGCCAGCAGCTCCGGGACAGCAAGCACAGATACGCAGTATTTT | CASSSGTASTDTQYF
many | TRBJ2-3 | TRBV25-1 | TRBD1 | TGTGCCAGCAGTGGGCAGGGGGCTAGCACAGATACGCAGTATTTT | CASSGQGASTDTQYF
many | TRBJ2-1 | TRBV20-1 | TRBD2 | TGCGGGTTAATAGCGGGGGTAGGCAATGAGCAGTTCTTC | CGLIAGVGNEQFF
many | TRBJ1-1 | TRBV5-1 | TRBD1 | TGCGCCATCTCCCCGGAGGGCCATCAGGGGGCCGGTGAAGCTTTCTTT | CAISPEGHQGAGEAFF
- | TRBJ2-4 | TRBV5-4 | TRBD1 | TGTGCCAGCAGACCCGACAGGGGGGCCGACATTCAGTACTTC | CASRPDRGADIQYF
many | TRBJ2-7 | TRBV7-8 | TRBD1 | TGTGCCAGCAGCTTAACCGGACAGGGTTCCTACGAGCAGTACTTC | CASSLTGQGSYEQYF
many | TRBJ1-1 | TRBV13 | - | TGTGCCAGCAGCAGACCAATGAACACTGAAGCTTTCTTT | CASSRPMNTEAFF
many | TRBJ2-7 | TRBV6-6 | - | TGTGCCAGCAGTTACGGGATTAACGAGCAGTACTTC | CASSYGINEQYF
many | TRBJ2-3 | TRBV10-3 | - | TGTGCCATCAGTGAGTCGGCAGCCCAGTATTTT | CAISESAAQYF
many | TRBJ1-5 | TRBV3-1 | - | TGTGCCAGCAGCCAAGATCGGCAGGGGAGGGCTTATCAGCCCCAGCATTTT | CASSQDRQGRAYQPQHF
many | TRBJ2-2 | TRBV29-1 | - | TGCAGCGCTGGTGGGAGAAACACCGGGGAGCTGTTTTTT | CSAGGRNTGELFF
many | TRBJ2-6 | TRBV9 | - | TGTGCCAGCACCACTATTGGCTCTGGGGCCAACGTCCTGACTTTC | CASTTIGSGANVLTF
many | TRBJ1-1 | TRBV5-1 | TRBD1 | TGCGCCAGCAGCTTGGATGGGACAGGGGGTTTCACTGAAGCTTTCTTT | CASSLDGTGGFTEAFF
- | TRBJ1-4 | TRBV2 | - | TGTGCCAGCAGTACAGGTGCAACTAATGAAAAACTGTTTTTT | CASSTGATNEKLFF
many | TRBJ1-2 | TRBV3-1 | - | TGTGCCAGCAGCCAAGAAGGGGGGCGCGGCTACACCTTC | CASSQEGGRGYTF
many | TRBJ2-1 | TRBV7-9 | TRBD1 | TGTGCCAGCAGCTCGACCGGGACAGGGAGCTCCTACAATGAGCAGTTCTTC | CASSSTGTGSSYNEQFF
- | TRBJ2-7 | TRBV29-1 | - | TGCAGCGTTGGAACCAGGGGTGGCGGGAGTTCAGGGGAGCAGTACTTC | CSVGTRGGGSSGEQYF
many | TRBJ2-5 | TRBV14 | - | TGTGCCAGCAGCCAACAGGTTCAAGAGACCCAGTACTTC | CASSQQVQETQYF